This T cell receptor beta chain emerged from a study of OX40 agonist ivuxolimab in advanced cancers. The study, taken as a whole, reports: On average, CD8+ T cells showed a greater number of expanded clones than CD4+. The specificity for antigen of the expanded peripheral T cells was not determined.

The CDR3 has 14 residues. Per germline, CDR1 SGHRS and CDR2 YFSETQ. Trimming shortened V by 3 bases and J by 6 bases, and 13 bases separated the two germline ends. The data were produced by immunoSEQ multiplex PCR, yet TCRdb's version contains in-frame clones alone and is incomplete. There are approximately 74,000 clones in the sample; more than 80% occur only once, and 2.2% lies in the top ten. Concerning this clone: The target antigen is unknown.

The sequence derives from an adult with an advanced solid tumor such as melanoma, head and neck, liver or kidney cancer. The sample consisted of CD4+ or CD8+ T cells sorted from blood, taken in a trial of the OX40 agonist ivuxolimab. The chain joins TRBV5-1 to TRBJ2-1, with D tentatively TRBD1 or TRBD2 (5 bases each). In DNA form, the CDR3 reads TGCGCCAGCAGCTCCGGGACGGACTTCAATGAGCAGTTCTTC. Its protein is CASSSGTDFNEQFF. Looking up the rest from reference TRBV5-1 and TRBJ2-1 gives the full variable domain: KAGVTQTPRYLIKTRGQQVTLSCSPISGHRSVSWYQQTPGQGLQFLFEYFSETQRNKGNFPGRFSGRQFSNSRSEMNVSTLELGDSALYLCASSSGTDFNEQFFGPGTRLTVL.